The 25 T cell receptor beta chains in this list originate from one sample, sequenced in a study of T cells in Graves' hyperthyroidism and ophthalmopathy. RNA transcripts gave rise to amplified TCR beta CDR3 regions. TCR CDR3 underwent first-round RT-PCR with the HTBI primer set. MiXCR was run by TCRdb on the multiplex PCR reads, yielding one entry per CDR3 protein. The sample has about 210,000 distinct CDR3 sequences, roughly a sixth seen once. The sample was blood. The receptors shown here come from a man over 45 with Graves' hyperthyroidism.

This chain connects TRBV6-1 to TRBJ2-1; D is unresolved. This CDR3 is 14 amino acids long. Germline CDR1 reads MNHNS; CDR2 reads SASEGT. Deletions cut 5 bases from V and 1 base from J, with 9 bases between. As DNA, the CDR3 is TGTGCCAGCAGTTATGTGAGATCCTACAATGAGCAGTTCTTC. Translating gives CASSYVRSYNEQFF.

This clonotype was seen ten or more times. The CDR3 loop reads CAWSEPGLARYNEQFF. For the CDR3, the DNA is TGTGCCTGGAGTGAACCGGGACTAGCGAGATACAATGAGCAGTTCTTC. The chain uses TRBV30 and TRBJ2-1, with 10 bases identical to TRBD2. Trimming removed 1 base from V and 4 bases from J; junction bases left unmatched: 7. Germline CDR1 reads GTSNPN; CDR2 reads SVGIG (reference sequence). This CDR3 comprises 16 residues.

Many counts were recorded for this clonotype. The chain is built from TRBV11-3 and TRBJ2-3; perhaps TRBD1 as D (6 bases). Trimming left V 1 base short and J 12 bases short, with 14 bases between. The CDR3 runs to 13 residues. Looked up from germline, CDR1 is SGHNT and CDR2 is YENEEA. This CDR3 reads CASSLGATGYQYF. The DNA for the CDR3 is TGTGCCAGCAGCTTAGGGGCAACAGGGTATCAGTATTTT.

This clonotype was recorded at least ten times. This chain's CDR3 is CASSLPGLANYEQYF. The CDR3 nucleotides read TGTGCCAGCAGCCTGCCGGGACTAGCGAACTACGAGCAGTACTTC. The V gene is TRBV5-5, the J gene TRBJ2-7; TRBD2 matches 10 bases. Germline CDR1 and CDR2: SGHKS and YYEKEE (reference sequence). CDR3 length equals 15 residues. Trimming removed 4 bases from V and 3 bases from J; junction bases left unmatched: 7.

This clonotype came up many times. This chain uses TRBV18 with TRBJ2-1, with unresolved D. The V end was cut by 2 bases, the J end by 4 bases, with 6 bases between. The V gene's germline CDR1 is KGHSH and CDR2 LQKENI. This CDR3 contains 13 residues. The DNA for the CDR3 is TGTGCCAGCTCACCAGGGCAGTACAATGAGCAGTTCTTC. It specifies CASSPGQYNEQFF.

This clonotype was observed many times. This chain uses TRBV5-1 with TRBJ2-1, with D possibly TRBD1 on 6 matching bases. Trimming removed 4 bases at V and 0 bases at J, with 11 bases between. Germline loops: CDR1 SGHRS, CDR2 YFSETQ. The CDR3 consists of 15 residues. CDR3 DNA: TGCGCCAGCAGCCCAGGGGCCAACTCCTACAATGAGCAGTTCTTC. It is translated as CASSPGANSYNEQFF.

This clonotype was detected many times. The rearrangement joins TRBV12-3 or TRBV12-4 to TRBJ2-5; 7 nucleotides align to TRBD1. The V gene end was trimmed by 6 bases and the J gene end by 5 bases; junction bases not matched to a gene: 6. The CDR3 has 13 amino acids. The DNA for the CDR3 is TGTGCCAGCAGGGGGACAGCGCGGGAGACCCAGTACTTC. It specifies CASRGTARETQYF.

The genes are TRBV27 and TRBJ1-1; no firm D call. Germline V CDR1 and CDR2: MNHEY, SMNVEV (reference sequence). CDR3 length: 15 amino acids. The V and J ends lost 1 base and 1 base respectively, with 10 bases between them. The CDR3: CASSLWPGGNTEAFF. The CDR3 nucleotides are TGTGCCAGCAGTTTATGGCCGGGAGGGAACACTGAAGCTTTCTTT.

This clonotype was counted ten times or more. This sequence joins TRBV7-2 and TRBJ1-1; TRBD1 agrees at 9 bases. CDR1 SGHTA and CDR2 FQGNSA come from the germline V gene. The CDR3 loop spans 13 amino acids. Trimming took 5 bases from V and 7 from J; bases not matched to a gene: 5. The CDR3 DNA reads TGTGCCAGCAGCACACGACAGGGGGGTGAAGCTTTCTTT. Translation gives CASSTRQGGEAFF.

In this sample, this clonotype turned up many times. The CDR3 region is CASSFGGGAGELFF. The CDR3 coding sequence is TGTGCCAGCAGCTTTGGCGGTGGGGCCGGGGAGCTGTTTTTT. The chain joins TRBV6-1 to TRBJ2-2; D uncertain. V was cut by 6 bases and J by 6 bases, with 14 bases left in between. The CDR3 contains 14 residues. Germline values: CDR1 MNHNS, CDR2 SASEGT.

The chain links TRBV4-3 to TRBJ2-3, with D possibly TRBD1 on 6 matching bases. Germline CDR1 is LGHNA and CDR2 is YSLEER. V lost 0 bases and J 0 bases, leaving 10 bases between the germline ends. The CDR3 contains 16 residues. The CDR3 sequence: CASSQEGTPSTDTQYF. The CDR3 coding sequence is TGCGCCAGCAGCCAAGAAGGGACACCAAGCACAGATACGCAGTATTTT.

This clonotype was detected many times. V is TRBV30 and J is TRBJ1-3; D call uncertain. V was clipped by 0 bases and J by 9 bases, with 6 bases between them. Per germline, CDR1 GTSNPN and CDR2 SVGIG (reference sequence). The CDR3 loop spans 11 amino acids. CDR3 protein: CAWSVIGTIYF. The CDR3 bases are TGTGCCTGGAGTGTAATAGGCACCATATATTTT.

Ten or more counts support this clonotype. The chain employs TRBV28 and TRBJ1-5; tentatively, D is TRBD1 (6 bases). The CDR3 has 14 amino acids. Germline CDR1 is MDHEN and CDR2 is SYDVKM. The V end lost 6 bases, the J end lost 6 bases, and 15 bases lay between the germline ends. CDR3 sequence: CASRTGGLGQPQHF. Here the CDR3 DNA reads TGTGCCAGCAGGACCGGGGGCCTCGGTCAGCCCCAGCATTTT.

V and J are TRBV28 and TRBJ2-7; possibly TRBD1 or TRBD2 for D (5 bases each). Trimming shortened V by 6 bases and J by 4 bases, and 16 bases separated the two germline ends. The length of the CDR3 is 14 residues. Germline-derived CDR1 and CDR2 are MDHEN and SYDVKM. This chain's CDR3 is CASSPPGGKYEQYF. The CDR3 DNA reads TGTGCCAGCAGCCCGCCTGGGGGAAAGTACGAGCAGTACTTC.

This clonotype showed up just a few times. This chain uses TRBV9 with TRBJ2-5; TRBD2 aligns across 7 bases. The CDR3 has 14 amino acids. Germline V CDR1 and CDR2: SGDLS, YYNGEE. V lost 0 bases and J lost 4; bases outside the gene matches: 3. The CDR3 here is CASSVGPGGETQYF. The CDR3 coding sequence is TGTGCCAGCAGCGTAGGTCCGGGAGGAGAGACCCAGTACTTC.

This clonotype was recorded a few times. The chain couples TRBV19 to TRBJ1-5; weak D call: TRBD1 (5 bases). Germline lookup yields CDR1 LNHDA and CDR2 SQIVND (reference sequence). Trimming removed 2 bases from V and 7 bases from J, with 15 bases in between. This CDR3 has 15 residues. The CDR3 sequence: CASSILLGGNQPQHF. In DNA form, the CDR3 reads TGTGCCAGTAGTATACTGTTGGGGGGGAACCAGCCCCAGCATTTT.

This clonotype was seen repeatedly, ten times or more. The V call is TRBV24-1, the J call TRBJ2-6; 13 bases are a match to TRBD2. Germline CDR1 is KGHDR and CDR2 is SFDVKD. The J segment lost 0 bases and the V segment lost 4 bases, leaving 2 bases of the junction unmatched. The CDR3 sequence is 18 residues long. CDR3 loop: CATSDGLAGDSGANVLTF. CDR3 coding DNA: TGTGCCACCAGTGACGGACTAGCGGGGGACTCTGGGGCCAACGTCCTGACTTTC.

This clonotype occurred a few times. V gene TRBV6-1 combines with J gene TRBJ1-1; D gene uncertain. This CDR3 is built from 15 residues. V lost 1 base and J 0 bases, leaving 9 bases between the germline ends. The germline CDR1 and CDR2 sequences are MNHNS and SASEGT. The CDR3 spells CASSEVVRMNTEAFF. The CDR3, as DNA: TGTGCCAGCAGTGAAGTTGTCAGGATGAACACTGAAGCTTTCTTT.

The V gene is TRBV9, the J gene TRBJ2-1; D remains ambiguous. Per germline, CDR1 SGDLS and CDR2 YYNGEE. With 0 bases removed from V and 0 bases from J, the gap between germline ends came to 7 bases. The CDR3 has 15 residues. CDR3 in DNA: TGTGCCAGCAGCGTAGGGAGCGTCTCCTACAATGAGCAGTTCTTC. Amino acids: CASSVGSVSYNEQFF.

This clonotype has a count of ten or more. The V gene is TRBV6-1, the J gene TRBJ1-4; the match to TRBD1 covers 7 bases. The ends lost 6 bases at V and 5 bases at J; junction bases unmatched: 9. The V gene's germline CDR1 is MNHNS and CDR2 SASEGT. The CDR3 extends over 15 amino acids. CDR3 nucleotide sequence: TGTGCCAGCAGCCGAGGAGACAGGGAAAATGAAAAACTGTTTTTT. This codes for CASSRGDRENEKLFF.

This clonotype was recorded many times. This sequence joins TRBV11-2 and TRBJ2-1, with 9 bases lining up with TRBD1. The CDR3 has 16 residues. Germline CDR1 reads SGHAT; CDR2 reads FQNNGV. Trimming at V came to 4 bases and at J to 7 bases, leaving 11 bases not matched to a gene. The CDR3 reads CASSSGPGTGINEQFF. The CDR3 DNA reads as TGTGCCAGCAGCTCTGGTCCCGGGACAGGGATTAATGAGCAGTTCTTC.

The sample holds many counts of this clonotype. J is TRBJ2-1 and V is TRBV9, with 7 bases lining up with TRBD2. The J segment lost 0 bases and the V segment lost 6 bases, leaving 3 bases of the junction unmatched. The germline CDR1 and CDR2 sequences are SGDLS and YYNGEE. This CDR3 region has 14 residues. CDR3 bases: TGTGCCAGCAATCCGGGAGGCTCCTACAATGAGCAGTTCTTC. It translates to CASNPGGSYNEQFF.

The table lists this clonotype with many counts. The chain employs TRBV6-1 and TRBJ1-1; unclear D gene. The CDR3 spans 12 residues. Trimming removed 5 bases from V and 8 bases from J, with 12 bases in between. Germline values: CDR1 MNHNS, CDR2 SASEGT. CDR3 DNA sequence: TGTGCCAGCAGTCTGAAGAGAGGGGAAGCTTTCTTT. Protein product: CASSLKRGEAFF.

At least ten counts were recorded for this clonotype. This rearrangement joins TRBV6-1 to TRBJ2-2; D is unresolved. V lost 7 bases and J 1 base, leaving 4 bases between the germline ends. This CDR3 spans 12 amino acids. The germline gives CDR1 MNHNS, CDR2 SASEGT. CDR3 nucleotide sequence: TGTGCCAGCACCAAGAACACCGGGGAGCTGTTTTTT. It yields the protein CASTKNTGELFF.

The chain carries TRBV5-1 and TRBJ1-2, with 9 bases matching TRBD1. Germline lookup yields CDR1 SGHRS and CDR2 YFSETQ. V lost 4 bases, J lost 4 bases, and 8 bases stayed unmatched. The CDR3 has 15 residues. CDR3 region: CASSTGTGLGYGYTF. The CDR3 DNA is TGCGCCAGCAGCACCGGGACAGGGCTGGGCTATGGCTACACCTTC.